These 14 T cell receptor beta chains share one sample of origin, sequenced in a study of blood T cell repertoires in COVID-19. TCRdb keeps only in-frame clones here, not all; method: immunoSEQ multiplex PCR. The table lists some 160,000 clones, roughly 80% of them singletons. The sequencing input was peripheral blood. These receptors were collected from a woman older than 75 with acute or convalescent COVID-19.

V gene TRBV4-1 combines with J gene TRBJ2-7; D is perhaps TRBD1 (6 bases). Germline V gene lookup returns CDR1 MGHRA and CDR2 YSYEKL. Trimming removed 0 bases from V and 0 bases from J, with 12 bases in between. This CDR3 is built from 16 residues. The CDR3 DNA reads TGCGCCAGCAGCCAAGAAAAAACAGGGAGCTCCTACGAGCAGTACTTC. Encoded protein: CASSQEKTGSSYEQYF.

The chain uses TRBV20-1 and TRBJ2-2; tentatively, D is TRBD2 (5 bases). Germline assignment: CDR1 DFQATT and CDR2 SNEGSKA (reference sequence). This CDR3 comprises 14 residues. V lost 3 bases and J 4 bases, leaving 12 bases between the germline ends. CDR3 residues: CSASEAGSTGELFF. In DNA, the CDR3 is TGCAGTGCTAGTGAGGCGGGTAGCACCGGGGAGCTGTTTTTT.

This rearrangement joins TRBV4-1 to TRBJ2-4; 9 nucleotides match TRBD2. The junction had 10 bases not matched to a gene; V was cut back by 4 bases and J by 6 bases. The CDR3 consists of 16 residues. Germline CDR1 is MGHRA and CDR2 is YSYEKL. CDR3 loop: CASSRGGGERGNIQYF. The CDR3 region has the DNA TGCGCCAGCAGCCGTGGCGGGGGGGAGAGGGGAAACATTCAGTACTTC.

This chain connects TRBV30 to TRBJ2-7, with 8 nucleotides matching TRBD2. Germline V gene data show CDR1 as GTSNPN and CDR2 as SVGIG (reference sequence). V shed 3 bases and J 7 bases; nucleotides not matched to a gene: 14. The CDR3 covers 15 residues. The CDR3 region has the DNA TGTGCCTGGAGAGCTAGCGGGTCCCGGTCGGGAGAGCAGTACTTC. Translating it yields CAWRASGSRSGEQYF.

The genes are TRBV10-3 and TRBJ1-1; TRBD1 is a possible D gene (6 bases). CDR1 is ENHRY, CDR2 SYGVKD, per germline. The CDR3 runs 14 residues. V was pared by 2 bases and J by 6 bases, with 13 bases between. The CDR3 DNA reads as TGTGCCATCAGTGAGCCAGATTGGACAGCTGAAGCTTTCTTT. This gives the protein CAISEPDWTAEAFF.

This clone was counted between two and nine times. This chain links TRBV2 with TRBJ1-2; possible D gene TRBD1, 6 bases. The germline V and J ends were trimmed by 6 bases and 4 bases, with 9 bases remaining between them. The CDR3 extends over 12 amino acids. Germline CDR1 reads SNHLY; CDR2 reads FYNNEI. In nucleotides, the CDR3 is TGTGCCAGCAGGGACAGCCCCTATGGCTACACCTTC. Translating it yields CASRDSPYGYTF.

This rearrangement joins TRBV18 to TRBJ2-5; D gene uncertain. V was trimmed by 3 bases and J by 0 bases, leaving 8 bases between them. Germline V gives CDR1 KGHSH, CDR2 LQKENI. CDR3 length: 14 amino acids. The CDR3 loop reads CASSPQMYQETQYF. The CDR3 bases are TGTGCCAGCTCACCCCAAATGTACCAAGAGACCCAGTACTTC.

This chain links TRBV30 with TRBJ1-2; D uncertain. The germline V and J ends were trimmed by 8 bases and 2 bases, with 6 bases remaining between them. Germline lookup yields CDR1 GTSNPN and CDR2 SVGIG (reference sequence). The CDR3 is 10 amino acids. The CDR3 loop reads CALRNYGYTF. In nucleotides, the CDR3 is TGTGCCCTGAGGAACTATGGCTACACCTTC. Together with reference TRBV30 and TRBJ1-2, the CDR3 gives the full variable domain: SQTIHQWPATLVQPVGSPLSLECTVEGTSNPNLYWYRQAAGRGLQLLFYSVGIGQISSEVPQNLSASRPQDRQFILSSKKLLLSDSGFYLCALRNYGYTFGSGTRLTVV.

CDR3 DNA sequence: TGTGCCAGCAGCTTAGACGGGGATAACACCGGGGAGCTGTTTTTT. This encodes CASSLDGDNTGELFF. V usage is TRBV7-2 and J usage is TRBJ2-2; possible D gene TRBD2, 5 bases. Germline CDR1 reads SGHTA; CDR2 reads FQGNSA. The CDR3 runs to 15 residues. Trimming removed 1 base from V and 2 bases from J, with 8 bases in between.

The chain links TRBV14 to TRBJ2-1; TRBD2 matches at 8 bases. In germline, CDR1 is SGHDN, CDR2 FVKESK. The trim removed 4 bases at V and 15 bases at J, leaving 8 bases unmatched. This CDR3 comprises 12 residues. CDR3 in DNA: TGTGCCAGCAGCCTCGGGACTAGTCCGTTGTTCTTC. Translating gives CASSLGTSPLFF.

V is TRBV6-1 and J is TRBJ1-2; a possible D gene is TRBD1 (5 bases). This CDR3 region has 16 residues. Germline V gene sequence: CDR1 MNHNS, CDR2 SASEGT. The V end lost 3 bases, the J end lost 4 bases, and 18 bases lay between the germline ends. The CDR3 spells CASSDLRQGGVYGYTF. CDR3 DNA: TGTGCCAGCAGTGATTTAAGGCAGGGAGGTGTCTATGGCTACACCTTC.

This clone was seen a few times. The chain joins TRBV6-2 or TRBV6-3 to TRBJ2-3; unclear D gene. With 2 bases removed from V and 7 bases from J, the gap between germline ends came to 7 bases. Germline V gives CDR1 MNHEY, CDR2 SVGEGT. CDR3 length equals 12 residues. The CDR3 here is CASSYGDNTQYF. CDR3 sequence (DNA): TGTGCCAGCAGTTACGGAGATAATACGCAGTATTTT.

The chain recombines TRBV3-1 (or the pseudogene TRBV3-2) with TRBJ1-2; 9 nucleotides line up with TRBD1. The germline V gene has CDR1 LGHDT and CDR2 YNNKEL (reference sequence). V lost 2 bases to trimming and J lost 4 bases; unmatched junction nucleotides: 11. The CDR3 is 17 amino acids. CDR3: CASSQSLGTGMGYGYTF. DNA of the CDR3: TGTGCCAGCAGCCAATCCCTCGGGACAGGGATGGGCTATGGCTACACCTTC.

The chain joins TRBV7-9 to TRBJ2-5; TRBD1 matches 9 bases. The CDR3 runs 16 residues. V lost 3 bases and J lost 5; bases outside the gene matches: 10. The V gene's germline CDR1 is SEHNR and CDR2 FQNEAQ (reference sequence). The CDR3 loop is CASSLGQGGLSETQYF. The CDR3 DNA sequence: TGTGCCAGCAGCTTGGGACAGGGTGGTTTATCGGAGACCCAGTACTTC. Full variable domain (missing parts from reference TRBV7-9 and TRBJ2-5): DTGVSQNPRHKITKRGQNVTFRCDPISEHNRLYWYRQTLGQGPEFLTYFQNEAQLEKSRLLSDRFSAERPKGSFSTLEIQRTEQGDSAMYLCASSLGQGGLSETQYFGPGTRLLVL.